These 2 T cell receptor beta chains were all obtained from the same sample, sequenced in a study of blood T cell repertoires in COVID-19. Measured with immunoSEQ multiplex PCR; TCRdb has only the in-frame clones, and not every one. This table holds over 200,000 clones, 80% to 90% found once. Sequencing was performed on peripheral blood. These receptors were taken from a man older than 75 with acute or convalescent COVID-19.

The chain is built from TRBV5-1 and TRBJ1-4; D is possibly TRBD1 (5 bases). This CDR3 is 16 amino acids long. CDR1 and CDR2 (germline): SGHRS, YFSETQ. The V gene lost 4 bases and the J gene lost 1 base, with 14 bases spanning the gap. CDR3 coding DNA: TGCGCCAGCAGCCGCGGGGGGGTTTTAACTAATGAAAAACTGTTTTTT. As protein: CASSRGGVLTNEKLFF.

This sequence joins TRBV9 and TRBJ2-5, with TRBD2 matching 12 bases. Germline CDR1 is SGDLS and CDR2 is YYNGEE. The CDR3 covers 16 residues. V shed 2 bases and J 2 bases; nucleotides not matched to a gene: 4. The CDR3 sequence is CASSVVGTSGQETQYF. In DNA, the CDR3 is TGTGCCAGCAGCGTCGTGGGGACTAGCGGGCAAGAGACCCAGTACTTC.